This T cell receptor beta chain appears in the sequencing data of a study of beta chain features in type 1 diabetes (dated by TCRdb to the late 2010s). Broadly, across the study: Patients and healthy donors did not differ in mean age, gender distribution, total cell number or subset yield. Across all samples, some 99 million sorted cells were examined, and cell number per subset correlated strongly with RNA yield. The study compared the TCRB repertoires of sorted circulating CD4+ T cell subsets in recently diagnosed type 1 diabetes patients with those in matched healthy donors. Whereas all 30 or so donors provided naive and central memory subsets, regulatory and stem cell-like memory subsets were isolated from just 8 patients and roughly eight healthy donors.

What the research found in general, with its limitations: Shorter templates might be favored by PCR, yet because patient and control samples were amplified and corrected together, any such skew would affect both groups equally. In all four CD4+ subsets, TCRB CDR3 length was moderately but significantly shorter in type 1 diabetes patients. Only small numbers of individuals were included in the HLA sub-analyses, which left unresolved whether HLA type had any influence on TCRB rearrangement. At VDJ recombination sites, type 1 diabetes patients had fewer insertions and more deleted nucleotides, which implies abnormalities in thymic rearrangement. Because cDNA rather than genomic DNA was sequenced, highly expressing activated cells could have been over-represented, although no difference in activation and CD3 levels was found between groups. Naive, central memory and regulatory TCRB repertoires appeared to be more similar among patients than among healthy donors.

The High Capacity cDNA Reverse Transcription Kit was used to reverse transcribe all of the isolated RNA, meaning that expressed TCRB transcripts were what got sequenced. Deep immunoSEQ sequencing was performed on naive, central memory and regulatory T cell samples, with an average of about 3.57 million total reads per sample. Sorted cells were lysed in RLT buffer, and RNA was extracted using DNase-treated RNeasy Micro or Mini kits according to cell number. Each cell subset was processed on its own to prevent cross-contamination, while patient and healthy donor samples were processed together. TCRB sequences were amplified from cDNA with the immunoSEQ multiplex PCR, producing 87-bp fragments spanning the CDR3 region. The amplicons were sequenced using the Illumina HiSeq platform. Per the original workflow: Synthetic template baselines were used to correct PCR bias computationally, reads within Hamming distance 2 were collapsed together, and singletons that could not be merged were discarded. Reads were aligned against IMGT to assign V, D and J genes, CDR3 length and insertions or deletions at six rearrangement sites. Within each subset, clonotype counts were normalized to sorted cell number, after which true diversity and Gini coefficients were computed with the tcR R package. The overlap coefficient, calculated on TCRB nucleotide sequences, was used to measure repertoire sharing. Out-of-frame TCRB sequences from naive cells were analyzed as a proxy for the pre-selection repertoire. Imported from immuneACCESS, the table was reduced by TCRdb to in-frame sequences with V and J called. These copies leave out some clones; in studies compared against another copy, an unresolved V gene accounts for under half, and the cause of the remainder is not known. Clone size and the V and J calls come from that table; the DNA yielded D and trimming. Recorded for this sample are about 620,000 clones; less than 20% of them occurred a single time. Around 0.095% of the sample lies in the top ten.

The germline V gene (reference sequence) gives CDR1 as LNHDA and CDR2 as SQIVND. The CDR3 runs 16 amino acids, cysteine and phenylalanine included. The retained sequence is limited to the CDR3, 48 bases, with the frame set at the first base. A distance of 18 bases separates the germline ends of V and J, which lose 7 bases and 2 bases respectively. On this clone itself: It lacks a known antigen. Qualities for individual bases were not recorded, and no much larger clone is one base off.

A single peripheral blood draw of approximately 110 mL on average was collected from each donor into heparinised tubes. A BD FACSAria II was used to sort naive, central memory, regulatory and stem cell-like memory CD4+ T cells with a panel that included CD45RO, CCR7, CD25, CD127, CD95 and CD27. A purity above 98% was achieved for all sorted populations. PBMCs were isolated right away by Lymphoprep density gradient centrifugation and were stained directly, without culture. To minimize batch effects, samples were stained and sorted in pairs, one healthy donor with one patient per experiment. Sequencing was performed on naive CD4+ T cells from blood. The cell subset or site label on this specimen signifies: true naive CD4+ T cells. The rearrangement combines TRBV19 with TRBJ2-1; a tentative D call is TRBD1 (5 bases match). The sequence was collected from a man aged 18-30 years in good health. At the DNA level, the sequence is TGTGCCAGTAACGCGATTTGGGGCAGGGCCTACAATGAGCAGTTCTTC. Its translation is CASNAIWGRAYNEQFF. Joined to the reference TRBV19 and TRBJ2-1 proteins, this CDR3 gives the full variable domain: DGGITQSPKYLFRKEGQNVTLSCEQNLNHDAMYWYRQDPGQGLRLIYYSQIVNDFQKGDIAEGYSVSREKKESFPLTVTSAQKNPTAFYLCASNAIWGRAYNEQFFGPGTRLTVL.